This T cell receptor (delta chain) was sequenced in a study of γδ T cells in repeated Plasmodium falciparum infection. Across the study: Malian children with intense seasonal malaria exposure were compared with matched Australian children.

TCRdb re-called clones from the multiplex PCR reads using CATT. The table has roughly 93,000 delta-chain clones, 0.85% to 1% seen once. Bulk repertoires came from Vgamma9/Vdelta2+ or Vdelta2-negative gammadelta T cells flow-sorted from PBMC. This clone was counted only a few times. Its target is unknown. A far larger clone is just one base off, so this is likely a read error. In the same sample, other DNA sequences code for this CDR3. General study results and limits: Vgamma9/Vdelta2+ repertoires stayed stably polyclonal over time and infection.

CDR1 GEAIGNYY and CDR2 EKD come from the germline V gene. The ends lost 4 bases at V and 5 bases at J; junction bases unmatched: 15. This CDR3 has 18 residues. The chain has TRDV2 and TRDJ1; 13 bases align to TRDD3. TCRdb gives no J gene; it was assigned here by matching the DNA to germline. The sequenced sample consisted of gamma-delta T cells from blood. This sequence originates from a pool of human donors (malaria-infected and uninfected, not separated). CDR3 nucleotide sequence: TGTGCCTGTGATCCAATTACTGGGGGATACGGGAGGACTGATAAACTCATCTTT. Translation: CACDPITGGYGRTDKLIF.